These T cell receptor beta chains were read from a single sample in a study of blood T cell repertoires in COVID-19. The repertoire was sequenced with immunoSEQ multiplex PCR; TCRdb's copy has only in-frame clones and lacks some. Here the sample spans fewer than 200,000 clones, roughly 85% being singletons. Sequenced material: peripheral blood. The source of these receptors is a middle-aged man with active or convalescent COVID-19. Each CDR3 is given with its conserved first and last residue. A D gene is named only where the DNA matches it firmly. A row's size may be missing; if present it is once, few, many or a size class.

d_gene	len	v_gene	j_gene	abundance	CDR3aa	CDR3nt
-	15	TRBV7-9	TRBJ2-5	-	CASSLASTVQETQYF	TGTGCCAGCAGCTTAGCTAGCACCGTGCAAGAGACCCAGTACTTC
TRBD1	13	TRBV10-2	TRBJ1-5	-	CASSTTGNQPQHF	TGCGCCAGCAGTACGACAGGGAATCAGCCCCAGCATTTT
-	14	TRBV13	TRBJ1-2	few	CASSLGQEGIRYTF	TGTGCCAGCAGCTTAGGACAGGAGGGTATTCGCTACACCTTC
-	13	TRBV2	TRBJ2-5	-	CASKIQGQETQYF	TGTGCCAGCAAAATTCAGGGGCAGGAGACCCAGTACTTC
-	14	TRBV28	TRBJ2-3	once	CASSWGKSTDTQYF	TGTGCCAGCAGTTGGGGCAAGTCCACAGATACGCAGTATTTT
TRBD1	15	TRBV28	TRBJ1-5	-	CASSFGQGATQPQHF	TGTGCCAGCAGTTTCGGCCAGGGGGCAACGCAGCCCCAGCATTTT
TRBD1	13	TRBV28	TRBJ1-1	few	CASRYSGTGMAFF	TGTGCCAGCCGATACTCCGGGACAGGGATGGCTTTCTTT
-	14	TRBV19	TRBJ1-6	-	CASSTSGYNSPLHF	TGTGCCAGTAGTACGTCAGGTTACAATTCACCCCTCCACTTT
TRBD1	17	TRBV28	TRBJ2-2	few	CASSPPTGRGHAGELFF	TGTGCCAGCAGTCCTCCGACAGGGAGAGGACACGCCGGGGAGCTGTTTTTT
-	16	TRBV30	TRBJ1-6	-	CAWSVAGGGYNSPLHF	TGTGCCTGGAGTGTAGCGGGGGGTGGCTATAATTCACCCCTCCACTTT
-	14	TRBV30	TRBJ1-5	few	CAWSPGVFSQPQHF	TGTGCCTGGAGCCCGGGGGTCTTCAGTCAGCCCCAGCATTTT
-	12	TRBV28	TRBJ2-7	-	CASTQAGYEQYF	TGTGCCAGCACCCAGGCGGGCTACGAGCAGTACTTC
-	14	TRBV29-1	TRBJ2-5	-	CSARKGVYQETQYF	TGCAGCGCGAGGAAAGGGGTGTACCAAGAGACCCAGTACTTC
TRBD1	18	TRBV28	TRBJ1-2	-	CASRPTGTGPLANYGYTF	TGTGCCAGCAGACCCACCGGGACAGGACCTTTAGCTAACTATGGCTACACCTTC
-	15	TRBV7-2	TRBJ2-1	-	CASSLAQGSYNEQFF	TGTGCCAGCAGCTTAGCGCAGGGCTCCTACAATGAGCAGTTCTTC
-	13	TRBV21-1	TRBJ1-5	-	CASSKSGDQPQHF	TGTGCCAGCAGCAAAAGCGGAGATCAGCCCCAGCATTTT
TRBD1	15	TRBV19	TRBJ2-3	-	CASSIAGQGGYTQYF	TGTGCCAGTAGTATCGCGGGACAGGGGGGATATACGCAGTATTTT
-	16	TRBV10-3	TRBJ1-5	-	CAISESIVGVNQPQHF	TGTGCCATCAGTGAGTCGATTGTGGGAGTCAATCAGCCCCAGCATTTT
TRBD1	16	TRBV6-5	TRBJ1-1	-	CASSWGTVDLNTEAFF	TGTGCCAGCAGTTGGGGGACAGTGGACTTGAACACTGAAGCTTTCTTT
TRBD1	14	TRBV29-1	TRBJ1-2	-	CSVLPFDRGLGYTF	TGCAGCGTTCTCCCCTTTGACAGGGGGCTTGGCTACACCTTC
TRBD1	19	TRBV3-1/TRBV3-2	TRBJ1-1	-	CASSQDVRGRWAGHTEAFF	TGTGCCAGCAGCCAAGATGTCAGGGGGCGATGGGCAGGTCACACTGAAGCTTTCTTT
-	13	TRBV27	TRBJ1-2	once	CASSTNSNYGYTF	TGTGCCAGCAGCACAAACAGTAACTATGGCTACACCTTC
TRBD1	14	TRBV30	TRBJ2-7	few	CAWSVGTGYYEQYF	TGTGCCTGGAGTGTGGGGACAGGGTATTACGAGCAGTACTTC
-	15	TRBV4-3	TRBJ2-7	once	CASSLLAGATYEQYF	TGCGCCAGCAGTCTACTGGCAGGGGCCACCTACGAGCAGTACTTC
-	14	TRBV7-2	TRBJ2-3	-	CASSFAPNGDTQYF	TGTGCCAGCAGCTTCGCGCCAAACGGAGATACGCAGTATTTT
-	18	TRBV3-1/TRBV3-2	TRBJ2-1	-	CASSQVLTRQASHNEQFF	TGTGCCAGCAGCCAAGTTCTTACCCGACAGGCAAGCCACAATGAGCAGTTCTTC
TRBD1	16	TRBV3-1/TRBV3-2	TRBJ1-2	-	CASSQGQGAGGYGYTF	TGTGCCAGCAGCCAAGGACAGGGGGCGGGTGGCTATGGCTACACCTTC
-	13	TRBV5-4	TRBJ1-1	-	CASSYQSSTEAFF	TGTGCCAGCAGTTACCAAAGCTCCACTGAAGCTTTCTTT
TRBD1	16	TRBV7-2	TRBJ2-2	-	CASSLARDSYTGELFF	TGTGCCAGCAGCTTAGCTCGGGACAGCTACACCGGGGAGCTGTTTTTT
-	13	TRBV3-1/TRBV3-2	TRBJ1-5	-	CASSQDRGQPQHF	TGTGCCAGCAGCCAAGACAGGGGTCAGCCCCAGCATTTT
TRBD2	14	TRBV30	TRBJ2-1	-	CAWSGGGVFNEQFF	TGTGCCTGGAGTGGGGGGGGAGTTTTTAATGAGCAGTTCTTC
-	16	TRBV7-6	TRBJ1-6	-	CASSLERREVDSPLHF	TGTGCCAGCAGCTTAGAACGTAGGGAGGTTGATTCACCCCTCCACTTT
-	15	TRBV14	TRBJ2-5	-	CASSPGTTWGVTQYF	TGTGCCAGCAGCCCGGGAACGACTTGGGGGGTGACCCAGTACTTC
-	13	TRBV10-3	TRBJ1-4	-	CAISEVQSEKLFF	TGTGCCATCAGTGAGGTGCAGTCCGAAAAACTGTTTTTT
-	12	TRBV5-6	TRBJ2-2	once	CASSMASGELFF	TGTGCCAGCAGCATGGCCTCCGGGGAGCTGTTTTTT
TRBD1	17	TRBV5-4	TRBJ1-4	many	CASSLGEETGGGEKLFF	TGTGCCAGCAGCTTGGGCGAGGAGACAGGGGGCGGTGAAAAACTGTTTTTT
TRBD2	14	TRBV6-5	TRBJ2-7	-	CASRAWTSMGEQYF	TGTGCCAGCAGGGCATGGACTAGCATGGGCGAGCAGTACTTC
-	13	TRBV7-9	TRBJ2-2	-	CASSSVPTGELFF	TGTGCCAGCAGCTCCGTCCCGACCGGGGAGCTGTTTTTT
TRBD1	13	TRBV6-6	TRBJ1-1	-	CASRNGQGRRAFF	TGTGCCAGCAGAAACGGACAGGGGCGGCGGGCTTTCTTT
-	15	TRBV18	TRBJ1-1	once	CASSLESGVGTEAFF	TGTGCCAGCTCGCTTGAGTCGGGGGTTGGGACTGAAGCTTTCTTT
-	13	TRBV4-1	TRBJ2-7	-	CASSQDLAYEQYF	TGCGCCAGCAGCCAAGATTTAGCTTACGAGCAGTACTTC
TRBD1	14	TRBV19	TRBJ1-5	-	CASRPGQGIQPQHF	TGTGCCAGTAGACCGGGACAGGGGATTCAGCCCCAGCATTTT
-	12	TRBV11-2	TRBJ2-1	-	CASSLDRDWQFF	TGTGCCAGCAGCTTAGACCGGGACTGGCAGTTCTTC
-	22	TRBV9	TRBJ2-2	-	CASSVRRSLGYGGIYDTGELFF	TGTGCCAGCAGCGTCCGCCGGAGTCTTGGGTACGGGGGAATTTACGACACCGGGGAGCTGTTTTTT
-	14	TRBV10-3	TRBJ2-2	-	CAISEAENTGELFF	TGTGCCATCAGTGAGGCGGAGAACACCGGGGAGCTGTTTTTT